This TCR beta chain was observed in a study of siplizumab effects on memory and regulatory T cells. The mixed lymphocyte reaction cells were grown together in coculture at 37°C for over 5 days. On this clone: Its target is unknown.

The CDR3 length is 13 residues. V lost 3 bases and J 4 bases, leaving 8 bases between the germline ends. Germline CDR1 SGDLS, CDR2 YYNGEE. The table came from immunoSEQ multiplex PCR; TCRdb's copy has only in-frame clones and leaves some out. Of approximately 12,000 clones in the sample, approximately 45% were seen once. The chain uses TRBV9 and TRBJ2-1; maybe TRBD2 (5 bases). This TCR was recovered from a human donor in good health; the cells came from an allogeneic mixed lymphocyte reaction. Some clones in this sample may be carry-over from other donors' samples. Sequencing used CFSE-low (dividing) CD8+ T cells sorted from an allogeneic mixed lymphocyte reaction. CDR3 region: CASSASSYNEQFF. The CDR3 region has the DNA TGTGCCAGCAGCGCTAGCAGTTACAATGAGCAGTTCTTC.